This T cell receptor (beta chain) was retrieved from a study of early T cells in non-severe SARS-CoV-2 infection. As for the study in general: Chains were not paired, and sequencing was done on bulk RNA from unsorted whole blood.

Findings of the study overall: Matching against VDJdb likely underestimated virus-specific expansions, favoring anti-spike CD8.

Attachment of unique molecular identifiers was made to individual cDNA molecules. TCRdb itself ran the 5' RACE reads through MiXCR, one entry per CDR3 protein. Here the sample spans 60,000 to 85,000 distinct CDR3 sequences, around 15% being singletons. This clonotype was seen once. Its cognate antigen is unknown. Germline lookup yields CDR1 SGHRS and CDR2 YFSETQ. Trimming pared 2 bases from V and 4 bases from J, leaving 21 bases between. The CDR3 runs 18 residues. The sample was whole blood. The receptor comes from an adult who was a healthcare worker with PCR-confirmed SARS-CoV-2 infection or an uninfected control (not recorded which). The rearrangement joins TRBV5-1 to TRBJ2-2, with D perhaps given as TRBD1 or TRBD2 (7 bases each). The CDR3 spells CASSFSTSWRQGTGELFF. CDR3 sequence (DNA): TGCGCCAGCAGCTTTTCGACTAGCTGGAGACAGGGCACCGGGGAGCTGTTTTTT.